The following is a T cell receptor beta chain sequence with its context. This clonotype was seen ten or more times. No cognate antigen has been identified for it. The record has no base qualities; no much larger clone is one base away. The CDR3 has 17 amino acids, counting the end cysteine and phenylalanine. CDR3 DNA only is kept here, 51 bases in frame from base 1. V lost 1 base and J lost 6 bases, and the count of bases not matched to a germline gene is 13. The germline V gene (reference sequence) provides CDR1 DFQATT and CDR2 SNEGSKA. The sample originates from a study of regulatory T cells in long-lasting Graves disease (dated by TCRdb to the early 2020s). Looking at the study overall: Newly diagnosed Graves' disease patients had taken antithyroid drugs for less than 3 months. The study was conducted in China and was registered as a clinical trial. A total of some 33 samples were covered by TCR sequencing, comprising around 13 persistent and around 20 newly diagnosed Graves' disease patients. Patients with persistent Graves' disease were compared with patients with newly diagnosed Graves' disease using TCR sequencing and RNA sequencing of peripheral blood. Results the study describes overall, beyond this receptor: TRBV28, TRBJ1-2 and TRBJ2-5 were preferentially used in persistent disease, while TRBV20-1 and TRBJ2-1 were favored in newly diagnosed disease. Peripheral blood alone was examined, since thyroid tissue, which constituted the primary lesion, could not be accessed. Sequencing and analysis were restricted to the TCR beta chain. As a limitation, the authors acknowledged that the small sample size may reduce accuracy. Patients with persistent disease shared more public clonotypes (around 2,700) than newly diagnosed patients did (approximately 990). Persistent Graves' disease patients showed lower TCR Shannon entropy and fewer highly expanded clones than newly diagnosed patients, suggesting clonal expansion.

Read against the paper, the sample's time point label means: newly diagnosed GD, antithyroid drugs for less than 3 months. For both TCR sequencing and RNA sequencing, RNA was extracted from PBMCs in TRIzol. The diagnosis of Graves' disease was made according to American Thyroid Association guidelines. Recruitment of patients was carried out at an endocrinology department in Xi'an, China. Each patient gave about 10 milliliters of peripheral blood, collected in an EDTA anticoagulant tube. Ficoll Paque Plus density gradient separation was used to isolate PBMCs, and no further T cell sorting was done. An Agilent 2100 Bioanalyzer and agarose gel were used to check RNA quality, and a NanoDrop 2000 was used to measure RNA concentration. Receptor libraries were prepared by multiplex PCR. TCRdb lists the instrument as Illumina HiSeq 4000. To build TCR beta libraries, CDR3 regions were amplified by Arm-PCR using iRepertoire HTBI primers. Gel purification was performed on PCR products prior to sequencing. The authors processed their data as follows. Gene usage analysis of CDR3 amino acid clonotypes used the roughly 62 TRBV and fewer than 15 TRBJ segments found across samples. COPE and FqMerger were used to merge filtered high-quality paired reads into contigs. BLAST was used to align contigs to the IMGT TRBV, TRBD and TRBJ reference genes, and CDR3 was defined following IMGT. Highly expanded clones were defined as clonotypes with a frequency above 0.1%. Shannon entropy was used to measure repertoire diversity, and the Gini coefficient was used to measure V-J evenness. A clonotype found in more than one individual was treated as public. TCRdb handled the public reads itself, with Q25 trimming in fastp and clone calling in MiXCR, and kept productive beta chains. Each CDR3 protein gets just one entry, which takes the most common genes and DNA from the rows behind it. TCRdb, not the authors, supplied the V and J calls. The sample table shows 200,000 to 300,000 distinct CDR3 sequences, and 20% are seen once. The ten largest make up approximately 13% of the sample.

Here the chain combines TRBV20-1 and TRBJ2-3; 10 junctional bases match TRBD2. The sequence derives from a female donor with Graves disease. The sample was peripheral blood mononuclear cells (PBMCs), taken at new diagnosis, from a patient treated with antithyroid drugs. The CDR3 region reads CSARGLAGDPAWDTQYF. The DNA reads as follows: TGCAGTGCTAGAGGGCTAGCGGGAGATCCCGCTTGGGATACGCAGTATTTT.